These 13 T cell receptor beta chains were sequenced from one sample in a study of human T cells and chemical hapten exposure. Time point indicated: pre-sensitization, week 0. Treatment: therapeutic diphenylcyclopropenone sensitization with weekly scalp DPC. Each CDR3 protein gets one entry after TCRdb re-called the RACE reads with MiXCR. The sample lists 62,000 or so distinct CDR3 sequences, approximately 9.9% occurring once. Sequenced here: whole blood, sampled in connection with sensitization to the hapten diphenylcyclopropenone (DPC). These receptors came from a woman between 50 and 59 years old with alopecia areata. Some clones in this sample may be carry-over from other donors' samples.

J is TRBJ1-1 and V is TRBV6-5, with D unclear. Germline lookup yields CDR1 MNHEY and CDR2 SVGAGI. This CDR3 comprises 16 residues. V was cut by 0 bases and J by 0 bases, with 11 bases left in between. The DNA of the CDR3 is TGTGCCAGCAGTTACTCGAGGGCGGCCTTGAACACTGAAGCTTTCTTT. Protein sequence: CASSYSRAALNTEAFF.

Many counts were recorded for this clonotype. The chain employs TRBV11-1 and TRBJ1-1; D call uncertain. This CDR3 is built from 15 residues. The V gene lost 5 bases and the J gene lost 1 base, with 14 bases spanning the gap. CDR1 is SGHAT, CDR2 FQDESV, per germline (reference sequence). The CDR3 region has the DNA TGTGCCAGCAGCCCTCAGAACCGGGGGAACACTGAAGCTTTCTTT. Translation: CASSPQNRGNTEAFF.

This clonotype has ten or more counts. The chain links TRBV7-9 to TRBJ1-1, with TRBD1 matching 7 bases. The V segment lost 2 bases and the J segment 5 bases; nucleotides outside the gene matches: 8. CDR1 and CDR2 (germline): SEHNR, FQNEAQ (reference sequence). The CDR3 runs 15 residues. The CDR3 is CASSLPRPGQTEAFF. CDR3 coding DNA: TGTGCCAGCAGCTTACCACGCCCGGGACAGACTGAAGCTTTCTTT. Full variable domain (missing parts from reference TRBV7-9 and TRBJ1-1): DTGVSQNPRHKITKRGQNVTFRCDPISEHNRLYWYRQTLGQGPEFLTYFQNEAQLEKSRLLSDRFSAERPKGSFSTLEIQRTEQGDSAMYLCASSLPRPGQTEAFFGQGTRLTVV.

This clonotype appeared many times. The chain joins TRBV6-1 to TRBJ1-2; D uncertain. CDR3 length: 14 residues. Germline loops: CDR1 MNHNS, CDR2 SASEGT. V lost 5 bases and J 2 bases, leaving 12 bases between the germline ends. This chain's CDR3 is CASSRNSENYGYTF. The DNA of the CDR3 is TGTGCCAGCAGTAGAAACAGCGAGAACTATGGCTACACCTTC.

The chain recombines TRBV7-3 with TRBJ2-2; 9 bases fit TRBD1. This CDR3 spans 16 amino acids. Germline V gene data show CDR1 as SGHTA and CDR2 as FQGTGA. V trimming: 4 bases; J trimming: 7 bases; junction bases outside the gene matches: 10. The CDR3 loop reads CASSSTGTGTVGELFF. The CDR3 bases are TGTGCCAGCAGCTCCACCGGGACAGGGACGGTCGGGGAGCTGTTTTTT.

This clonotype appeared many times. The chain carries TRBV28 and TRBJ2-2, with D possibly matching TRBD1 (6 bases). The germline V gene encodes CDR1 MDHEN and CDR2 SYDVKM. This CDR3 spans 18 amino acids. V dropped 1 base and J dropped 1 base, with 16 bases sitting between them. CDR3 protein: CASSLSGTPNRNTGELFF. The CDR3 bases are TGTGCCAGCAGTTTATCGGGGACACCAAACCGGAACACCGGGGAGCTGTTTTTT. Full variable domain (rest looked up from reference TRBV28 and TRBJ2-2): DVKVTQSSRYLVKRTGEKVFLECVQDMDHENMFWYRQDPGLGLRLIYFSYDVKMKEKGDIPEGYSVSREKKERFSLILESASTNQTSMYLCASSLSGTPNRNTGELFFGEGSRLTVL.

This clonotype was recorded at least ten times. The rearrangement uses TRBV6-1 and TRBJ1-5; D might be TRBD1 (6 bases). Germline lookup yields CDR1 MNHNS and CDR2 SASEGT. There are 14 residues in the CDR3. Between the trimmed V and J ends, which lost 7 bases and 4 bases, there was a span of 14 bases. CDR3: CASIRDTTNQPQHF. DNA for the CDR3: TGTGCCAGCATCCGGGACACGACTAATCAGCCCCAGCATTTT.

The gene calls are TRBV5-6 and TRBJ1-3, with D unclear. Germline CDR1 is SGHDT and CDR2 is YYEEEE. Between the trimmed V and J ends, which lost 5 bases and 0 bases, there was a span of 15 bases. This CDR3 has 16 amino acids. The CDR3 DNA reads TGTGCCAGCAGAAGGTTGACCTCGAGCTCTGGAAACACCATATATTTT. It translates to CASRRLTSSSGNTIYF.

In this sample, this clonotype turned up a few times. The V and J genes are TRBV11-1 and TRBJ2-1; the D is unclear. Between the trimmed V and J ends, which lost 7 bases and 2 bases, there was a span of 12 bases. Germline V gene sequence: CDR1 SGHAT, CDR2 FQDESV (reference sequence). The CDR3 loop spans 14 amino acids. CDR3 in amino acids: CASKGDRPYNEQFF. As DNA, the CDR3 is TGTGCCAGCAAGGGTGACCGGCCCTACAATGAGCAGTTCTTC. Complete variable domain (other parts from reference TRBV11-1 and TRBJ2-1): EAEVAQSPRYKITEKSQAVAFWCDPISGHATLYWYRQILGQGPELLVQFQDESVVDDSQLPKDRFSAERLKGVDSTLKIQPAELGDSAMYLCASKGDRPYNEQFFGPGTRLTVL.

This clonotype has only a few counts. The chain is built from TRBV19 and TRBJ1-5, with D unresolved. Germline-derived CDR1 and CDR2 are LNHDA and SQIVND (reference sequence). V dropped 8 bases and J dropped 2 bases, with 10 bases sitting between them. This CDR3 comprises 13 residues. CDR3 coding DNA: TGTGCCAGTGGCGAGGCGGGCAATCAGCCCCAGCATTTT. This codes for CASGEAGNQPQHF.

This clonotype was observed at least ten times. The rearrangement uses TRBV27 and TRBJ2-3, with TRBD1 identical over 8 bases. Per the germline V gene, CDR1 is MNHEY and CDR2 is SMNVEV (reference sequence). This CDR3 is built from 14 residues. Losses at the gene ends were 6 bases for V and 7 bases for J; bases not matched to a gene: 9. The DNA of the CDR3 is TGTGCCAGCAGCGGGGACAGGTCGAGGTATACGCAGTATTTT. It translates to CASSGDRSRYTQYF.

This clonotype was seen at least ten times. The chain carries TRBV4-1 and TRBJ2-4; a weak D match, TRBD2 (10 bases). Germline V lookup: CDR1 MGHRA, CDR2 YSYEKL. With 1 base removed from V and 9 bases from J, the gap between germline ends came to 31 bases. The CDR3 spans 20 residues. CDR3 loop: CASSQASGTGIAGGERIQYF. CDR3 bases: TGCGCCAGCAGCCAAGCCTCCGGGACAGGGATAGCGGGAGGCGAGCGCATTCAGTACTTC.

This clonotype has at least ten counts. The chain is built from TRBV5-1 and TRBJ1-2, with D unresolved. Germline V gene lookup returns CDR1 SGHRS and CDR2 YFSETQ. The CDR3 contains 13 residues. V lost 2 bases to trimming and J lost 7 bases, with 12 bases between them. The CDR3 nucleotides are TGCGCCAGCAGCTTTACGGCATCCGGTGGCTACACCTTC. Translated: CASSFTASGGYTF.